The rows below give T cell receptor beta chains drawn from one sample of a study of T cells in Graves' hyperthyroidism and ophthalmopathy. TCRdb reprocessed the multiplex PCR reads via MiXCR and lists one record per CDR3 protein. The top ten hold around a sixth of the sample, which has about 560,000 distinct CDR3 sequences, 16% seen once. Sequencing input: blood. These receptors were taken from a woman under 30 with Graves' hyperthyroidism. Each CDR3 is given with its conserved first and last residue. Each record gives: clone size, D gene, V gene, J gene, CDR3 DNA, CDR3 protein. D genes are given only for firm matches. A row's size may be missing; if present it is once, few, many or a size class.

NA	TRBD1	TRBV29-1	TRBJ1-1	TGCAGCGCCGTGGGACAGATGAACACTGAAGCTTTCTTT	CSAVGQMNTEAFF
NA	NA	TRBV4-3	TRBJ2-1	TGCGCCAGCAGCTCAAGGGCGGCCTACAATGAGCAGTTCTTC	CASSSRAAYNEQFF
many	NA	TRBV7-9	TRBJ1-1	TGTGCCAGCAGCCATACTTGGGGGAACACTGAAGCTTTCTTT	CASSHTWGNTEAFF
few	TRBD1	TRBV5-6	TRBJ1-6	TGTGCCAGCAGCCGAACAACCGGGACAGGGGGCAATTCACCCCTCCACTTT	CASSRTTGTGGNSPLHF
NA	TRBD1	TRBV18	TRBJ2-1	TGTGCCAGCTCACCTACCATGGGACAGGGGGCGCGGAATGAGCAGTTCTTC	CASSPTMGQGARNEQFF
NA	TRBD2	TRBV6-1	TRBJ2-1	TGTGCCAGCAGTCGGGACTACCCCGAGCAGTTCTTC	CASSRDYPEQFF
many	NA	TRBV28	TRBJ1-4	TGTGCCAGCAGTTTCGTCCAGGGGATTAATGAAAAACTGTTTTTT	CASSFVQGINEKLFF
few	NA	TRBV6-2/TRBV6-3	TRBJ2-7	TGTGCCAGCAGTTACTCGAAGGGGGTTACCTCCTACGAGCAGTACTTC	CASSYSKGVTSYEQYF
NA	TRBD2	TRBV19	TRBJ2-7	TGTGCCAGTAGTATAGCGGGAGGGCGAAGTTACGAGCAGTACTTC	CASSIAGGRSYEQYF
NA	NA	TRBV12-3/TRBV12-4	TRBJ1-5	TGTGCCAGCAGTACCATTAGGGGGGTATTGAGCAATCAGCCCCAGCATTTT	CASSTIRGVLSNQPQHF
NA	NA	TRBV27	TRBJ2-5	TGTGCCAGCAGTTCTCTCATTGGGGGAAGGAGGGAGACCCAGTACTTC	CASSSLIGGRRETQYF
few	TRBD1	TRBV25-1	TRBJ2-7	TGTGCCAGCAGTGCACAGGGGGCCCACGAGCAGTACTTC	CASSAQGAHEQYF
many	NA	TRBV11-1	TRBJ2-1	TGTGCCAGCAGCTTATCCTCTCGCCCCTCCTACAATGAGCAGTTCTTC	CASSLSSRPSYNEQFF
many	TRBD2	TRBV7-6	TRBJ2-1	TGTGCCAGCAGCTCGCGACTAGCGGGAGGAAGGAATGAGCAGTTCTTC	CASSSRLAGGRNEQFF
NA	TRBD2	TRBV5-1	TRBJ2-7	TGCGCCAGCAGCTTTCCCGGACTAGCGGGAGGGCCGGGGGAGCAGTACTTC	CASSFPGLAGGPGEQYF
NA	TRBD1	TRBV13	TRBJ1-2	TGTGCCAGCAGCCTACAGGGGCATGGCTACACCTTC	CASSLQGHGYTF
many	NA	TRBV20-1	TRBJ2-7	TGCAGTGCCCAGGGGGGCCACTTAGCCAGCGAGCAGTACTTC	CSAQGGHLASEQYF
many	TRBD2	TRBV5-1	TRBJ2-7	TGCGCCAGCAGCCTAGGACTAGCGGATACCTACGAGCAGTACTTC	CASSLGLADTYEQYF
NA	NA	TRBV28	TRBJ1-4	TGTGCCAGCAGTTTAAGGACCCCCCCTAATGAAAAACTGTTTTTT	CASSLRTPPNEKLFF
few	NA	TRBV2	TRBJ2-7	TGTGCCAGCAGTGTTTCGGGGGCCCGGTACGAGCAGTACTTC	CASSVSGARYEQYF
few	TRBD1	TRBV12-5	TRBJ1-5	TGTGCTAGTGGTTTGGTTCTGGACAGGGGACTTCAGCCCCAGCATTTT	CASGLVLDRGLQPQHF
NA	NA	TRBV20-1	TRBJ1-4	TGCAGTGCTAGAGCGCTCCATAATGAAAAACTGTTTTTT	CSARALHNEKLFF
many	NA	TRBV11-3	TRBJ1-1	TGTGCCAGCAGCTTAGGAGGGGCCCTCCGGAACACTGAAGCTTTCTTT	CASSLGGALRNTEAFF
many	TRBD1	TRBV5-1	TRBJ1-5	TGCGCCAGCAGCTCGGGACAGGGCGGAGATCAGCCCCAGCATTTT	CASSSGQGGDQPQHF
few	NA	TRBV7-2	TRBJ1-1	TGTGCCAGCAGCTTGTTGACAGGCCCGAACACTGAAGCTTTCTTT	CASSLLTGPNTEAFF
NA	TRBD2	TRBV30	TRBJ2-7	TGTGCCTGGGAACTAGCGACCGGCTACGAGCAGTACTTC	CAWELATGYEQYF
many	TRBD1	TRBV11-2	TRBJ2-1	TGTGCCAGCAGGCTCGGACAGGCCTACAATGAGCAGTTCTTC	CASRLGQAYNEQFF
many	NA	TRBV28	TRBJ1-2	TGTGCCAGCAGCCCCCCCCGCGGCTATGGCTACACCTTC	CASSPPRGYGYTF
many	NA	TRBV5-1	TRBJ1-1	TGCGCCAGCAGCTTGGTTGCGACAGCAATGAACACTGAAGCTTTCTTT	CASSLVATAMNTEAFF
many	TRBD1	TRBV28	TRBJ2-7	TGTGCCAGCAGTTTCCCTCGACAGGGGACCCTAATGTACGAGCAGTACTTC	CASSFPRQGTLMYEQYF
few	TRBD2	TRBV20-1	TRBJ2-3	TGCAGTGCTAGGACGCCGGCCCAACTAGCGGGAGGGGGAGATACGCAGTATTTT	CSARTPAQLAGGGDTQYF
NA	NA	TRBV20-1	TRBJ1-2	TGCAGTGCTAGAGATCTAGGCGGCAGAGGTGGCTGCACCTTC	CSARDLGGRGGCTF
NA	NA	TRBV5-1	TRBJ2-1	TGCGCCAGCAGCCCCTCAGGGTGGGGCTCCTACAATGAGCAGTTCTTC	CASSPSGWGSYNEQFF
NA	NA	TRBV6-2/TRBV6-3	TRBJ2-7	TGTGCCAGCAGTTACAGGGTCGGCCACGGGGGACGCTCCTACGAGCAGTACTTC	CASSYRVGHGGRSYEQYF
many	NA	TRBV20-1	TRBJ2-7	TGCAGTGCTAACCAGCAGACCGAGCAGTACTTC	CSANQQTEQYF
many	NA	TRBV5-1	TRBJ1-1	TGCGCCAGCAGCCCCCGGGACCCAATGAACACTGAAGCTTTCTTT	CASSPRDPMNTEAFF
NA	NA	TRBV11-2	TRBJ2-2	TGTGCCAGCAGCTTAGCCCCTAAGGGAGTTGGCGGGGAGCTGTTTTTT	CASSLAPKGVGGELFF